A single sample is the source of the 27 T cell receptor beta chains below, sequenced in a study of long-term antiretroviral therapy in people with HIV. An immunoSEQ assay, version v3.0, was performed at survey level. Generated by immunoSEQ multiplex PCR, the TCRdb table keeps only in-frame clones and is missing some. The table shows roughly 17,000 clones, with around 91% occurring only once. The specimen comprised unsorted PBMCs, sampled 3 years after starting antiretroviral therapy. These receptors all stem from a man aged 50 to 60 with HIV.

The chain recombines TRBV6-1 with TRBJ2-2, with D perhaps TRBD1 (6 bases). CDR1 MNHNS and CDR2 SASEGT come from the germline V gene. V gave up 6 bases and J gave up 4 bases, with 15 bases separating them. The CDR3 covers 15 residues. CDR3 region: CASSLDRRGTGELFF. The CDR3 nucleotides are TGTGCCAGCAGCCTGGACAGACGGGGCACCGGGGAGCTGTTTTTT.

V and J are TRBV10-1 and TRBJ2-7; D gene unclear. V lost 3 bases and J 6 bases, leaving 15 bases between the germline ends. CDR1 and CDR2 from the germline V gene are WNHNN and SYGVQD (reference sequence). The CDR3 is made up of 14 amino acids. This CDR3 is CASSDSMRAFEQYF. Here the CDR3 DNA reads TGCGCCAGCAGTGATTCAATGCGAGCCTTCGAGCAGTACTTC.

This sequence joins TRBV7-9 and TRBJ1-2; D remains ambiguous. Germline values: CDR1 SEHNR, CDR2 FQNEAQ (reference sequence). The CDR3 length is 15 residues. The V and J ends lost 5 bases and 4 bases respectively, with 17 bases between them. The DNA of the CDR3 is TGTGCCAGCAGCAGAGGTGATGGGGTTGTCTATGGCTACACCTTC. This translates into CASSRGDGVVYGYTF.

V is TRBV2 and J is TRBJ2-7, with D possibly matching TRBD1 (5 bases). V dropped 8 bases and J dropped 2 bases, with 16 bases sitting between them. The CDR3 contains 14 residues. Germline V gives CDR1 SNHLY, CDR2 FYNNEI. In nucleotides, the CDR3 is TGTGCCAGCGGGGAAAGGGCAGGGACCTACGAGCAGTACTTC. Translating gives CASGERAGTYEQYF.

The V and J genes are TRBV5-5 and TRBJ2-2, with 15 bases fitting TRBD2. The CDR3 runs 20 residues. Germline CDR1 is SGHKS and CDR2 is YYEKEE (reference sequence). After removal of 1 base from V and 2 bases from J, the junction contained 9 bases not matched to a gene. CDR3 residues: CASSLIKGLAGGLNTGELFF. The CDR3 DNA reads TGTGCCAGCAGCTTGATAAAGGGACTAGCGGGGGGACTCAACACCGGGGAGCTGTTTTTT.

The chain uses TRBV29-1 and TRBJ1-2; D might be TRBD1 (5 bases). The germline V gene has CDR1 SQVTM and CDR2 ANQGSEA. Trimming left V 4 bases short and J 6 bases short, with 9 bases between. The CDR3 runs 11 residues. For the CDR3, the DNA is TGCAGCGTTGGGGAGGGGAATGGCTACACCTTC. Translated: CSVGEGNGYTF.

The rearrangement links TRBV6-5 to TRBJ2-1, with 15 bases fitting TRBD2. The CDR3 runs to 13 residues. Trimming removed 9 bases from V and 10 bases from J; junction bases left unmatched: 4. The V gene's germline CDR1 is MNHEY and CDR2 SVGAGI. CDR3 sequence reads: CASRTSGGDEQFF. CDR3 nucleotides: TGTGCCAGTAGGACTAGCGGGGGGGACGAGCAGTTCTTC.

This clone was seen just once. The rearrangement joins TRBV28 to TRBJ1-4; D not certain. The CDR3 runs 12 residues. From germline, CDR1 is MDHEN and CDR2 SYDVKM. The ends were cut back, 4 bases at V and 11 bases at J, with 11 bases in the middle. CDR3 nucleotide sequence: TGTGCCAGCAGTTCCCGCCTCCGTAAACTGTTTTTT. Residues: CASSSRLRKLFF.

V gene TRBV4-1 combines with J gene TRBJ1-3; 11 bases align to TRBD1. Germline CDR1 is MGHRA and CDR2 is YSYEKL. The CDR3 has 16 residues. V gave up 2 bases and J gave up 2 bases; unmatched junction bases: 2. CDR3 protein: CASSQSDRGPGNTIYF. The CDR3 coding sequence is TGCGCCAGCAGCCAATCGGACAGGGGGCCTGGAAACACCATATATTTT.

The chain carries TRBV7-9 and TRBJ1-5; the D is unclear. With 0 bases removed from V and 0 bases from J, the gap between germline ends came to 6 bases. The length of the CDR3 is 15 residues. Germline CDR1 is SEHNR and CDR2 is FQNEAQ (reference sequence). CDR3 amino acids: CASSLAGHSNQPQHF. The CDR3 DNA is TGTGCCAGCAGCTTAGCAGGTCATAGCAATCAGCCCCAGCATTTT.

This clone showed up just a few times. The rearrangement uses TRBV27 and TRBJ2-7; possibly TRBD1 for D (6 bases). The CDR3 extends over 14 amino acids. The V end was cut by 4 bases, the J end by 2 bases, with 12 bases between. CDR1 is MNHEY and CDR2 is SMNVEV in the germline V gene (reference sequence). The CDR3 DNA is TGTGCCAGCAGTTCACAGGGTTCCACCTACGAGCAGTACTTC. Encoded protein: CASSSQGSTYEQYF.

The chain links TRBV28 to TRBJ1-2, with 8 nucleotides matching TRBD1. The germline V gene encodes CDR1 MDHEN and CDR2 SYDVKM. V lost 3 bases, J lost 3 bases, and 3 bases stayed unmatched. The CDR3 consists of 14 residues. The CDR3 DNA follows: TGTGCCAGCAGTTTCCAGGGGGCGGACTATGGCTACACCTTC. Translation gives CASSFQGADYGYTF.

This clone was detected once. This chain connects TRBV18 to TRBJ2-1; D uncertain. Looked up from germline, CDR1 is KGHSH and CDR2 is LQKENI. The CDR3 is 15 amino acids. V gave up 6 bases and J gave up 5 bases, with 17 bases separating them. DNA of the CDR3: TGTGCCAGCTCGACCACCTTAAGCCCGGACAATGAGCAGTTCTTC. This codes for CASSTTLSPDNEQFF.

This chain links TRBV15 with TRBJ2-1; a possible D gene is TRBD2 (6 bases). Germline loops: CDR1 LNHNV, CDR2 YYDKDF (reference sequence). The CDR3 length is 15 residues. V lost 5 bases and J lost 5, with 16 bases in between. For the CDR3, the DNA is TGTGCCACCAGCGGTTCCCGGGACTGGGACAATGAGCAGTTCTTC. This codes for CATSGSRDWDNEQFF.

The chain combines TRBV5-6 with TRBJ2-3, with 7 positions matching TRBD2. The germline V gene encodes CDR1 SGHDT and CDR2 YYEEEE. This CDR3 is 18 amino acids long. V lost 0 bases to trimming and J lost 0 bases; unmatched junction nucleotides: 10. The CDR3 bases are TGTGCCAGCAGCTTGGAATGGGGGGGGACGGCTAGCACAGATACGCAGTATTTT. Translation: CASSLEWGGTASTDTQYF.

The chain joins TRBV19 to TRBJ1-5, with a possible D match to TRBD1 (5 bases). The CDR3 length is 16 residues. Germline values: CDR1 LNHDA, CDR2 SQIVND (reference sequence). V was shortened by 7 bases and J by 0 bases, with 16 bases between the two germline ends. CDR3 DNA sequence: TGTGCCAGTAAATCGAAGTGGGGCGCTAGCAATCAGCCCCAGCATTTT. Encoded protein: CASKSKWGASNQPQHF.

This chain uses TRBV19 with TRBJ1-1; no reliable D call. CDR3 length equals 14 residues. V was pared by 4 bases and J by 1 base, with 10 bases between. Germline values: CDR1 LNHDA, CDR2 SQIVND (reference sequence). The chain's CDR3 is CASSSAARNTEAFF. CDR3 nucleotide sequence: TGTGCCAGTAGTAGTGCAGCCCGGAACACTGAAGCTTTCTTT.

The chain is built from TRBV4-1 and TRBJ2-3, with a possible D match to TRBD1 (5 bases). Looked up from germline, CDR1 is MGHRA and CDR2 is YSYEKL. V was shortened by 3 bases and J by 1 base, with 11 bases between the two germline ends. This CDR3 is built from 15 residues. For the CDR3, the DNA is TGCGCCAGCAGCCAGGCAGGGATTGGCACAGATACGCAGTATTTT. This codes for CASSQAGIGTDTQYF.

This chain uses TRBV6-4 with TRBJ2-3, with 10 positions matching TRBD2. Germline V gene data show CDR1 as MRHNA and CDR2 as SNTAGT. V dropped 4 bases and J dropped 0; count of bases not matched to a gene: 1. The CDR3 runs to 15 residues. The CDR3 here is CASSASGGSTDTQYF. The DNA of the CDR3 is TGTGCCAGCAGTGCTAGCGGGGGTAGCACAGATACGCAGTATTTT.

This clone was observed a single time. The chain employs TRBV30 and TRBJ2-2; D possibly corresponds to TRBD1 (6 bases). This CDR3 region has 15 residues. The germline gives CDR1 GTSNPN, CDR2 SVGIG (reference sequence). The V gene lost 2 bases and the J gene lost 4 bases, with 14 bases spanning the gap. CDR3 region: CAWSKGTSGTGELFF. CDR3 DNA: TGTGCCTGGAGTAAAGGGACAAGCGGCACCGGGGAGCTGTTTTTT.

The rearrangement links TRBV5-8 to TRBJ1-5; 9 bases map to TRBD1. Germline V gene sequence: CDR1 SGHTS, CDR2 YDEGEE. This CDR3 contains 15 residues. After removal of 4 bases from V and 6 bases from J, the junction contained 8 bases not matched to a gene. CDR3 in amino acids: CASSPGTGTGQPQHF. The CDR3 nucleotides read TGTGCCAGCAGCCCCGGGACAGGGACAGGTCAGCCCCAGCATTTT.

This chain connects TRBV7-2 to TRBJ1-4, with D possibly TRBD1 on 5 matching bases. Germline-derived CDR1 and CDR2 are SGHTA and FQGNSA. CDR3 length: 14 residues. V lost 5 bases, J lost 8 bases, and 15 bases lay in between. The CDR3 nucleotides read TGTGCCAGCAGCAGTCGGGGCTCCGGAGAAAAACTGTTTTTT. Protein product: CASSSRGSGEKLFF.

The chain joins TRBV18 to TRBJ2-2, with a tentative D call TRBD2 (5 bases). Trimming cost V 8 bases and J 0 bases, with 10 bases left between them. Germline CDR1 KGHSH, CDR2 LQKENI. This CDR3 contains 14 residues. Here the CDR3 reads CASPRGANTGELFF. As DNA, the CDR3 is TGTGCCAGCCCCCGGGGTGCGAACACCGGGGAGCTGTTTTTT.

This chain uses TRBV10-3 with TRBJ1-2; TRBD1 matches 11 bases. Germline loops: CDR1 ENHRY, CDR2 SYGVKD. V lost 6 bases to trimming and J lost 8 bases; unmatched junction nucleotides: 8. CDR3 length equals 14 residues. Written as DNA, the CDR3 is TGTGCCATCAGCCCGGGACAGGGGGTGTTGGGCTACACCTTC. This encodes CAISPGQGVLGYTF.

CDR3 loop: CASSPGQGSYEQYF. DNA of the CDR3: TGTGCCAGCAGTCCCGGACAGGGGTCCTACGAGCAGTACTTC. This rearrangement joins TRBV2 to TRBJ2-7; 9 nucleotides match TRBD1. Germline V gene lookup returns CDR1 SNHLY and CDR2 FYNNEI. CDR3 length: 14 residues. V was pared by 5 bases and J by 1 base, with 3 bases of the junction left unmatched.

In this sample, this clone turned up once. The chain is built from TRBV28 and TRBJ1-1; D unresolved. Between the trimmed V and J ends, which lost 4 bases and 0 bases, there was a span of 9 bases. Germline loops: CDR1 MDHEN, CDR2 SYDVKM. CDR3 size: 14 residues. CDR3 sequence: CASSSGYLNTEAFF. The CDR3 region has the DNA TGTGCCAGCAGTTCTGGGTATCTGAACACTGAAGCTTTCTTT.

The chain employs TRBV10-3 and TRBJ2-7, with D tentatively TRBD1 (5 bases). The germline CDR1 and CDR2 sequences are ENHRY and SYGVKD. The CDR3 is 14 amino acids. Trimming cost V 2 bases and J 3 bases, with 11 bases left between them. As DNA, the CDR3 is TGTGCCATCAGTGAGGGGGCGAAGGGCTACGAGCAGTACTTC. This sequence encodes CAISEGAKGYEQYF.